Presented here are 18 T cell receptor beta chains from one specimen sequenced in a study of blood T cell repertoires in COVID-19. The data were produced by immunoSEQ multiplex PCR, yet TCRdb's version contains in-frame clones alone and is incomplete. The sample carries approximately 270,000 clones, 91% recorded once. Sequencing was performed on PBMCs or T cells enriched from blood (not recorded which). The receptors come from a man in his forties who had been exposed to COVID-19.

This chain links TRBV3-1 (or the pseudogene TRBV3-2) with TRBJ2-1; 7 bases are a match to TRBD1. CDR3 length equals 13 residues. The germline V gene encodes CDR1 LGHDT and CDR2 YNNKEL (reference sequence). J lost 9 bases, V lost 3 bases, and 5 bases had no gene match. In DNA form, the CDR3 reads TGTGCCAGCAGCCAGGACAGGTTTGGTGAGCAGTTCTTC. Its protein is CASSQDRFGEQFF.

This clone was counted once. The genes are TRBV12-5 and TRBJ1-2, with D unclear. Germline CDR1 LGHNT, CDR2 FRNRAP. Deletions cut 6 bases from V and 3 bases from J, with 29 bases between. The CDR3 contains 19 residues. The CDR3 DNA is TGTGCTAGTGGACCTGAGTGGGCCAGGAAATCGGGGATCGACTATGGCTACACCTTC. It yields the protein CASGPEWARKSGIDYGYTF.

The chain couples TRBV6-5 to TRBJ1-3; the match to TRBD1 covers 7 bases. Germline loops: CDR1 MNHEY, CDR2 SVGAGI. Trimming removed 5 bases from V and 2 bases from J; junction bases left unmatched: 3. There are 14 residues in the CDR3. The CDR3 coding sequence is TGTGCCAGCAGTCTACAGGGGACTGGAAACACCATATATTTT. This sequence encodes CASSLQGTGNTIYF.

This chain uses TRBV27 with TRBJ1-1; 9 bases fit TRBD1. The ends lost 8 bases at V and 4 bases at J; junction bases unmatched: 8. The CDR3 length is 14 residues. The germline gives CDR1 MNHEY, CDR2 SMNVEV (reference sequence). For the CDR3, the DNA is TGTGCCAGCGGCGAGAGGGACAGGGCCACTGAAGCTTTCTTT. It translates to CASGERDRATEAFF.

As concerns this clone: Other DNA sequences in the same sample also yield this CDR3. The chain uses TRBV19 and TRBJ1-3; TRBD1 might be the D (6 bases). This CDR3 spans 14 amino acids. Trimming removed 3 bases at V and 4 bases at J, with 10 bases between. Per germline, CDR1 LNHDA and CDR2 SQIVND (reference sequence). CDR3 coding DNA: TGTGCCAGTAGTATCACAGGGTTCGGAAACACCATATATTTT. As protein: CASSITGFGNTIYF.

The gene calls are TRBV10-3 and TRBJ2-1, with D perhaps matching TRBD1 (6 bases). V lost 3 bases and J 7 bases, leaving 19 bases between the germline ends. Germline V gene sequence: CDR1 ENHRY, CDR2 SYGVKD. This CDR3 contains 16 residues. DNA of the CDR3: TGTGCCATCAGTGATGAGGTACAGGGCCCCCTTAATGAGCAGTTCTTC. Amino acid sequence: CAISDEVQGPLNEQFF.

This clone has just one count. The rearrangement uses TRBV4-2 and TRBJ2-1; 13 bases align to TRBD2. Germline V gene lookup returns CDR1 LGHNA and CDR2 YNFKEQ. V trimming: 3 bases; J trimming: 2 bases; junction bases outside the gene matches: 10. This CDR3 spans 19 amino acids. CDR3 nucleotide sequence: TGTGCCAGCAGCCATCCGGGACTAGCGGGACTAAGCACCTACAATGAGCAGTTCTTC. Protein sequence: CASSHPGLAGLSTYNEQFF.

This clone was recorded a few times. V usage is TRBV12-5 and J usage is TRBJ2-1; 7 nucleotides match TRBD2. The germline gives CDR1 LGHNT, CDR2 FRNRAP. J was trimmed by 0 bases and V by 6 bases; bases with no gene match: 8. The CDR3 extends over 16 amino acids. For the CDR3, the DNA is TGTGCTAGTGGCCGGGGCCGCGGGGGCTCCTACAATGAGCAGTTCTTC. This gives the protein CASGRGRGGSYNEQFF.

V gene TRBV2 combines with J gene TRBJ2-7, with D maybe TRBD2 (5 bases). V dropped 8 bases and J dropped 2 bases, with 10 bases sitting between them. CDR1 is SNHLY, CDR2 FYNNEI, per germline. The CDR3 has 12 residues. CDR3 DNA: TGTGCCAGCCTCGGGGAAACCTACGAGCAGTACTTC. Protein: CASLGETYEQYF.

For this clone: The sample has other DNA sequences that encode this CDR3 too. The V call is TRBV19, the J call TRBJ2-3; 8 bases line up with TRBD2. Germline V CDR1 and CDR2: LNHDA, SQIVND (reference sequence). The CDR3 runs to 14 residues. The V and J ends lost 4 bases and 0 bases, in that order; junction bases with no gene match: 0. DNA for the CDR3: TGTGCCAGTAGTACTAGCGGGAGCACAGATACGCAGTATTTT. Translating it yields CASSTSGSTDTQYF.

J is TRBJ2-7 and V is TRBV9; 10 bases agree with TRBD2. The CDR3 is 15 amino acids. With V trimmed by 0 bases and J by 3 bases, 3 bases remained unmatched. Germline V gene data show CDR1 as SGDLS and CDR2 as YYNGEE. In DNA, the CDR3 is TGTGCCAGCAGCGTAGCACTAGCGGGATACTACGAGCAGTACTTC. Its translation: CASSVALAGYYEQYF.

The chain joins TRBV4-2 to TRBJ2-5; D may be TRBD2 (7 bases). With 1 base removed from V and 5 bases from J, the gap between germline ends came to 11 bases. Germline CDR1 reads LGHNA; CDR2 reads YNFKEQ. This CDR3 has 14 amino acids. CDR3 loop: CASSQVGGGETQYF. DNA for the CDR3: TGTGCCAGCAGCCAAGTAGGGGGAGGGGAGACCCAGTACTTC.

The chain carries TRBV28 and TRBJ1-1; no firm D call. Germline V gene lookup returns CDR1 MDHEN and CDR2 SYDVKM. The CDR3 consists of 12 residues. V shed 3 bases and J shed 7 bases, with 9 bases lying between them. Here the CDR3 DNA reads TGTGCCAGCAGTTTGATAGAGGGTGAAGCTTTCTTT. Encoded protein: CASSLIEGEAFF.

This clone was seen only once. The V call is TRBV28, the J call TRBJ2-1; TRBD2 agrees at 13 bases. The CDR3 has 18 residues. J gave up 0 bases and V 7 bases, and 9 bases lay outside the gene matches. Per the germline V gene, CDR1 is MDHEN and CDR2 is SYDVKM. The CDR3 nucleotides are TGTGCCAGCATCCCCGGGACTAGCGGGACGATCTCCTACAATGAGCAGTTCTTC. It translates to CASIPGTSGTISYNEQFF.

This chain uses TRBV3-1 (or the pseudogene TRBV3-2) with TRBJ1-1, with a weak D call TRBD1 (6 bases). The CDR3 length is 17 residues. From germline, CDR1 is LGHDT and CDR2 YNNKEL (reference sequence). Trimming pared 4 bases from V and 0 bases from J, leaving 18 bases between. The CDR3 bases are TGTGCCAGCAGCCGAAGGGATACAGGACAGATGAACACTGAAGCTTTCTTT. This translates into CASSRRDTGQMNTEAFF.

J is TRBJ1-1 and V is TRBV28; 7 positions agree with TRBD1. Germline V gene sequence: CDR1 MDHEN, CDR2 SYDVKM. J was trimmed by 6 bases and V by 2 bases; bases with no gene match: 6. The CDR3 is 14 residues long. The CDR3 sequence is CASSLRGQFAEAFF. In DNA, the CDR3 is TGTGCCAGCAGTTTACGGGGACAGTTCGCTGAAGCTTTCTTT.

V and J are TRBV19 and TRBJ1-5; tentatively, D is TRBD1 (6 bases). Deletions cut 5 bases from V and 0 bases from J, with 11 bases between. The germline V gene has CDR1 LNHDA and CDR2 SQIVND (reference sequence). This CDR3 is built from 15 residues. The CDR3, as DNA: TGTGCCAGTAGTGCGTACAGGGATAGCAATCAGCCCCAGCATTTT. It codes for CASSAYRDSNQPQHF.

V gene TRBV5-6 combines with J gene TRBJ1-1, with TRBD1 matching over 7 bases. Germline CDR1 reads SGHDT; CDR2 reads YYEEEE. The CDR3 contains 15 residues. Trimming took 4 bases from V and 1 from J; bases not matched to a gene: 7. CDR3 residues: CASSRTGTANTEAFF. The CDR3 DNA reads TGTGCCAGCAGCCGGACCGGGACAGCGAACACTGAAGCTTTCTTT.